The source of this T cell receptor beta chain is a study of CD8+CD57+ T cells in acquired aplastic anemia. At the level of the study: Roughly 3.2 ug was the average amount of DNA from sorted CD4+ and CD8+ cells.

The authors sequenced patients whose flow cytometry had shown CD8+CD57+ cell expansion. A severe acquired aplastic anemia diagnosis applied to all patients. None of the patients had been given any therapy when their blood was sampled. The use of genomic DNA as template underpinned the TCR beta VDJ and CDR3 profiling. Each CDR3 protein is one row after TCRdb ran MiXCR on the reads. Here the sample spans just over 200,000 distinct CDR3 sequences, 65% being singletons. The CDR3 sequence is 14 residues long. V lost 0 bases and J 3 bases, leaving 8 bases between the germline ends. Germline CDR1 reads DFQATT; CDR2 reads SNEGSKA (reference sequence). Comments on this clonotype: Its matching antigen is unknown.

Study-wide findings and caveats: Nearly 30 CD8+ CDR3 sequences were shared between patients and controls.

The sample taken for sequencing was sorted CD4+, CD8+, or CD8+CD57+ T cells (not recorded which) from PBMCs. The chain has TRBV20-1 and TRBJ1-4, with TRBD1 as a possible D gene (5 bases). This TCR derives from a human donor with aplastic anemia. The CDR3 is CSARDGGSNEKLFF. The CDR3 nucleotides are TGCAGTGCTAGAGATGGGGGATCTAATGAAAAACTGTTTTTT.